A single sample gave rise to the 27 T cell receptor beta chains below, sequenced in a study of T cells in localized non-small cell lung cancer. Clones were read by immunoSEQ multiplex PCR, and TCRdb kept only the in-frame ones, dropping some. This sample carries roughly 40,000 clones, 80% to 90% of them seen once, and the ten largest clones take roughly 2.5%. The sequences come from peripheral blood, collected before any cancer treatment. The source of these receptors is a woman aged 40-70 years with stage I lung adenocarcinoma.

The rearrangement links TRBV6-5 to TRBJ2-6, with D uncertain. Germline V gives CDR1 MNHEY, CDR2 SVGAGI. The CDR3 length is 15 residues. Trimming stripped 7 bases from V and 0 bases from J, with 10 bases between. The CDR3 DNA follows: TGTGCCAGCACCGACAAAACCTCTGGGGCCAACGTCCTGACTTTC. It is translated as CASTDKTSGANVLTF.

The chain has TRBV30 and TRBJ2-7; D may be TRBD1 (5 bases). Trimming cost V 3 bases and J 0 bases, with 21 bases left between them. The length of the CDR3 is 17 residues. From germline, CDR1 is GTSNPN and CDR2 SVGIG (reference sequence). Written as DNA, the CDR3 is TGTGCCTGGAGATGGGGAACCTCAGGGTTAAGCTCCTACGAGCAGTACTTC. Translated: CAWRWGTSGLSSYEQYF.

The CDR3 loop reads CASSLIAGEQFF. In DNA form, the CDR3 reads TGTGCCAGCAGCTTAATCGCGGGAGAGCAGTTCTTC. The chain couples TRBV11-3 to TRBJ2-1; D is perhaps TRBD2 (6 bases). The V and J ends lost 2 bases and 10 bases respectively, with 9 bases between them. Germline loops: CDR1 SGHNT, CDR2 YENEEA. This CDR3 comprises 12 residues.

The chain has TRBV19 and TRBJ2-7; TRBD2 matches at 12 bases. Germline V lookup: CDR1 LNHDA, CDR2 SQIVND (reference sequence). This CDR3 contains 17 residues. The V and J ends lost 3 bases and 1 base, in that order; junction bases with no gene match: 7. CDR3 sequence (DNA): TGTGCCAGTAGTATCCGGACTAGCGGGATGGGGTCCTACGAGCAGTACTTC. It encodes CASSIRTSGMGSYEQYF.

V and J are TRBV28 and TRBJ2-7; perhaps TRBD2 as D (6 bases). Germline CDR1 and CDR2: MDHEN and SYDVKM. The CDR3 sequence is 13 residues long. V was clipped by 10 bases and J by 5 bases, with 18 bases between them. Here the CDR3 DNA reads TGTGCCACTCGGTCCGGGAGATTGGACGAGCAGTACTTC. Translating it yields CATRSGRLDEQYF.

The genes are TRBV5-5 and TRBJ2-1; D is uncertain. CDR3 length equals 14 residues. CDR1 is SGHKS, CDR2 YYEKEE, per germline (reference sequence). V was pared by 1 base and J by 9 bases, with 14 bases between. This CDR3 is CASSLMDQAVEQFF. CDR3 DNA: TGTGCCAGCAGCTTGATGGACCAAGCCGTTGAGCAGTTCTTC. The entire variable domain, with the rest obtained from reference TRBV5-5 and TRBJ2-1, is as follows: DAGVTQSPTHLIKTRGQQVTLRCSPISGHKSVSWYQQVLGQGPQFIFQYYEKEERGRGNFPDRFSARQFPNYSSELNVNALLLGDSALYLCASSLMDQAVEQFFGPGTRLTVL.

This chain links TRBV5-4 with TRBJ1-1; D gene ambiguous. V was pared by 0 bases and J by 1 base, with 10 bases between. CDR1 is SGHNT, CDR2 YYREEE, per germline (reference sequence). The CDR3 has 15 amino acids. For the CDR3, the DNA is TGTGCCAGCAGCTTGGCCCCGAGTGCGAACACTGAAGCTTTCTTT. This encodes CASSLAPSANTEAFF.

This clone occurred a few times. The J gene is TRBJ1-1, the V gene TRBV11-2, with D tentatively TRBD1 (6 bases). The CDR3 totals 14 residues. The V end was cut by 0 bases, the J end by 10 bases, with 15 bases between. Germline-derived CDR1 and CDR2 are SGHAT and FQNNGV. CDR3 in amino acids: CASSLESGIRGAFF. The CDR3 DNA is TGTGCCAGCAGCTTAGAAAGTGGCATCAGGGGAGCTTTCTTT.

A single count supports this clone. CDR3 nucleotides: TGTGCCAGCAGCAAGACGGATAACTATGGCTACACCTTC. It translates to CASSKTDNYGYTF. V and J are TRBV7-2 and TRBJ1-2, with D hard to call. CDR1 and CDR2 from the germline V gene are SGHTA and FQGNSA. The V end lost 5 bases, the J end lost 1 base, and 8 bases lay between the germline ends. CDR3 length: 13 residues.

This clone was observed once. The chain recombines TRBV6-5 with TRBJ1-2, with 7 bases that match TRBD1. Germline V lookup: CDR1 MNHEY, CDR2 SVGAGI. The J segment lost 2 bases and the V segment lost 4 bases, leaving 4 bases of the junction unmatched. The CDR3 runs 14 residues. The CDR3, as DNA: TGTGCCAGCAGTTTCCAGACAGGGAACTATGGCTACACCTTC. As protein: CASSFQTGNYGYTF.

The CDR3, as DNA: TGCGCCAGCAGCTTGAGGGGCGGGCTTAGTTACGAGCAGTACTTC. This codes for CASSLRGGLSYEQYF. The V gene is TRBV5-1, the J gene TRBJ2-7; D is perhaps TRBD1 or TRBD2 (5 bases each). The germline V gene has CDR1 SGHRS and CDR2 YFSETQ. The CDR3 is made up of 15 amino acids. The V gene lost 1 base and the J gene lost 4 bases, with 15 bases spanning the gap.

The rearrangement joins TRBV14 to TRBJ2-5; D ambiguous. The CDR3 extends over 16 amino acids. Germline V gene sequence: CDR1 SGHDN, CDR2 FVKESK. V was cut by 2 bases and J by 3 bases, with 16 bases left in between. In DNA, the CDR3 is TGTGCCAGCAGCCAATTAGCCCTTTCGTCGGAAGAGACCCAGTACTTC. Translation: CASSQLALSSEETQYF.

The CDR3 protein is CASSLAISQETQYF. The CDR3 DNA reads TGTGCCAGCAGTTTGGCTATTTCCCAAGAGACCCAGTACTTC. The rearrangement joins TRBV28 to TRBJ2-5; D uncertain. Germline V gene sequence: CDR1 MDHEN, CDR2 SYDVKM. V gave up 3 bases and J gave up 1 base, with 9 bases separating them. This CDR3 has 14 residues. Complete variable domain (other parts from reference TRBV28 and TRBJ2-5): DVKVTQSSRYLVKRTGEKVFLECVQDMDHENMFWYRQDPGLGLRLIYFSYDVKMKEKGDIPEGYSVSREKKERFSLILESASTNQTSMYLCASSLAISQETQYFGPGTRLLVL.

The rearrangement links TRBV6-1 to TRBJ1-5, with TRBD1 identical over 7 bases. Per germline, CDR1 MNHNS and CDR2 SASEGT. The V gene end was trimmed by 4 bases and the J gene end by 1 base; junction bases not matched to a gene: 10. The CDR3 length is 17 residues. Here the CDR3 reads CASSGPTSTGSNQPQHF. CDR3 in DNA: TGTGCCAGCAGTGGACCCACCTCGACAGGGAGCAATCAGCCCCAGCATTTT.

This chain uses TRBV6-1 with TRBJ1-5; D is perhaps TRBD1 (5 bases). V shed 2 bases and J shed 6 bases, with 11 bases lying between them. CDR1 is MNHNS and CDR2 is SASEGT in the germline V gene. This CDR3 has 14 amino acids. DNA for the CDR3: TGTGCCAGCAGTGAACCCCGGGGGGTTCAGCCCCAGCATTTT. Protein: CASSEPRGVQPQHF.

The J gene is TRBJ2-5, the V gene TRBV28; D uncertain. CDR3 length equals 12 residues. The V and J ends lost 1 base and 1 base respectively, with 1 base between them. Germline-derived CDR1 and CDR2 are MDHEN and SYDVKM. CDR3 loop: CASSLSQETQYF. Written as DNA, the CDR3 is TGTGCCAGCAGTTTATCCCAAGAGACCCAGTACTTC.

The chain links TRBV6-1 to TRBJ2-7, with a possible D match to TRBD2 (6 bases). Trimming took off 4 bases at V and 4 bases at J, with 17 bases between the two ends. This CDR3 region has 15 residues. CDR1 is MNHNS and CDR2 is SASEGT in the germline V gene. The CDR3 region has the DNA TGTGCCAGCAGTGGCCGGATCGGAGGGTTGTACGAGCAGTACTTC. Protein sequence: CASSGRIGGLYEQYF.

This rearrangement joins TRBV30 to TRBJ2-5, with D tentatively TRBD1 (6 bases). Germline V lookup: CDR1 GTSNPN, CDR2 SVGIG (reference sequence). The germline V and J ends were trimmed by 4 bases and 5 bases, with 17 bases remaining between them. The CDR3 extends over 14 amino acids. CDR3: CAWTMGRGEETQYF. The DNA for the CDR3 is TGTGCCTGGACGATGGGCAGGGGAGAGGAGACCCAGTACTTC. Combining the CDR3 with reference TRBV30 and TRBJ2-5 gives the whole variable domain SQTIHQWPATLVQPVGSPLSLECTVEGTSNPNLYWYRQAAGRGLQLLFYSVGIGQISSEVPQNLSASRPQDRQFILSSKKLLLSDSGFYLCAWTMGRGEETQYFGPGTRLLVL.

The sample holds one count of this clone. V is TRBV4-1 and J is TRBJ2-1; 10 bases map to TRBD2. With 8 bases clipped from V and 4 bases from J, the junction kept 8 bases outside the gene matches. This CDR3 region has 15 residues. The V gene's germline CDR1 is MGHRA and CDR2 YSYEKL. CDR3 nucleotide sequence: TGCGCCAGCCGATGGACTAGCGGACCTTACAATGAGCAGTTCTTC. It translates to CASRWTSGPYNEQFF.

V is TRBV5-4 and J is TRBJ2-3; D is perhaps TRBD1 (5 bases). CDR3 length: 14 residues. Germline lookup yields CDR1 SGHNT and CDR2 YYREEE (reference sequence). With 0 bases removed from V and 2 bases from J, the gap between germline ends came to 7 bases. This CDR3 reads CASSLETVTDTQYF. CDR3 bases: TGTGCCAGCAGCTTGGAGACAGTCACAGATACGCAGTATTTT.

The V gene is TRBV6-5, the J gene TRBJ2-7; D may be TRBD2 (6 bases). Deletions cut 6 bases from V and 4 bases from J, with 19 bases between. CDR1 is MNHEY and CDR2 is SVGAGI in the germline V gene. The CDR3 loop spans 15 amino acids. CDR3 protein: CASSRGFSPNYEQYF. Written as DNA, the CDR3 is TGTGCCAGCAGCCGGGGGTTCTCGCCAAATTACGAGCAGTACTTC.

This clone was seen a handful of times. The chain uses TRBV7-9 and TRBJ2-2, with D uncertain. Germline V gives CDR1 SEHNR, CDR2 FQNEAQ (reference sequence). Trimming took 3 bases from V and 6 from J, leaving 11 bases between them. The CDR3 is 14 residues long. Written as DNA, the CDR3 is TGTGCCAGCAGCTTGCATGGAAACGCCGGGGAGCTGTTTTTT. Protein product: CASSLHGNAGELFF.

The genes are TRBV19 and TRBJ1-1; TRBD1 might be the D (5 bases). Germline CDR1 and CDR2: LNHDA and SQIVND (reference sequence). The V gene lost 5 bases and the J gene lost 5 bases, with 15 bases spanning the gap. The CDR3 is made up of 14 amino acids. For the CDR3, the DNA is TGTGCCAGTAGTGCGCAGCGGGGCCGAACTGAAGCTTTCTTT. Its protein is CASSAQRGRTEAFF.

The J gene is TRBJ2-5, the V gene TRBV5-1; 7 positions match TRBD2. The trim removed 4 bases at V and 4 bases at J, leaving 4 bases unmatched. The germline gives CDR1 SGHRS, CDR2 YFSETQ. This CDR3 region has 13 residues. CDR3 protein: CASSLGGTETQYF. In nucleotides, the CDR3 is TGCGCCAGCAGCCTGGGGGGGACAGAGACCCAGTACTTC.

The rearrangement joins TRBV9 to TRBJ1-1, with no clear D. The V end lost 2 bases, the J end lost 0 bases, and 8 bases lay between the germline ends. The CDR3 runs to 14 residues. Germline V gene sequence: CDR1 SGDLS, CDR2 YYNGEE. CDR3 amino acids: CASSVETMNTEAFF. The CDR3 region has the DNA TGTGCCAGCAGCGTGGAGACCATGAACACTGAAGCTTTCTTT.

The chain uses TRBV28 and TRBJ2-7; TRBD1 agrees at 11 bases. This CDR3 contains 14 residues. The V segment lost 5 bases and the J segment 7 bases; nucleotides outside the gene matches: 7. Per the germline V gene, CDR1 is MDHEN and CDR2 is SYDVKM. Here the CDR3 reads CASSGQGAGQEQYF. The CDR3 DNA reads as TGTGCCAGCAGTGGACAGGGGGCAGGGCAAGAGCAGTACTTC.

V and J are TRBV14 and TRBJ2-1; weak D call: TRBD1 (5 bases). Germline lookup yields CDR1 SGHDN and CDR2 FVKESK. This CDR3 is built from 18 residues. Trimming left V 5 bases short and J 4 bases short, with 24 bases between. Here the CDR3 DNA reads TGTGCCAGCAGCGTTCAGGCGACAGCTTGGTCTAGATACAATGAGCAGTTCTTC. This encodes CASSVQATAWSRYNEQFF.